Below, 14 T cell receptor beta chains from the same sample are listed, as sequenced in a study of OX40 agonist ivuxolimab in advanced cancers. Only in-frame clones appear in the TCRdb table, and some are missing; sequencing was by immunoSEQ multiplex PCR. The sample yields approximately 55,000 clones, roughly 87% seen once. The specimen was CD4+ or CD8+ T cells sorted from blood, collected in a trial of the OX40 agonist ivuxolimab. The receptors come from an adult with an advanced solid tumor such as melanoma, head and neck, liver or kidney cancer.

The J gene is TRBJ2-1, the V gene TRBV6-5, with TRBD2 as a possible D gene (5 bases). Trimming removed 4 bases from V and 0 bases from J, with 10 bases in between. The germline V gene encodes CDR1 MNHEY and CDR2 SVGAGI. This CDR3 has 15 amino acids. In DNA, the CDR3 is TGTGCCAGCAGTTCCCGGAGGAGCTCCTACAATGAGCAGTTCTTC. Translation: CASSSRRSSYNEQFF.

With regard to this clone: This sample also contains other DNA sequences that code for the same CDR3. The rearrangement joins TRBV21-1 to TRBJ1-2. TRBV21-1 is shown as a pseudogene. CDR3 length equals 19 residues. The CDR3: CASSKVGERGGPFNYGYTF. CDR3 nucleotides: TGTGCCAGCAGCAAAGTTGGGGAGAGGGGGGGGCCGTTTAACTATGGCTACACCTTC.

This clone showed up just a few times. The J gene is TRBJ1-5, the V gene TRBV5-1; the D gene is possibly TRBD1 (6 bases). The CDR3 is 14 residues long. The V and J ends lost 5 bases and 2 bases respectively, with 11 bases between them. Germline V CDR1 and CDR2: SGHRS, YFSETQ. The CDR3: CASRGGLGNQPQHF. In DNA form, the CDR3 reads TGCGCCAGCAGAGGGGGGTTGGGCAATCAGCCCCAGCATTTT.

CDR3 sequence reads: CSVSGGLAGDYYEQYF. CDR3 in DNA: TGCAGCGTTTCAGGGGGTCTAGCGGGAGATTACTACGAGCAGTACTTC. The rearrangement uses TRBV29-1 and TRBJ2-7, with 10 bases identical to TRBD2. Germline V CDR1 and CDR2: SQVTM, ANQGSEA. V shed 5 bases, J shed 3 bases, and the junction held 13 bases outside the gene matches. This CDR3 has 16 amino acids.

J is TRBJ1-6 and V is TRBV5-1; possibly TRBD1 for D (5 bases). CDR3 length: 18 amino acids. Germline CDR1 is SGHRS and CDR2 is YFSETQ. The V end was cut by 0 bases, the J end by 0 bases, with 13 bases between. Written as DNA, the CDR3 is TGCGCCAGCAGCTTGGTGGGGACGGCAAGCTCCTATAATTCACCCCTCCACTTT. Amino acids: CASSLVGTASSYNSPLHF.

The rearrangement links TRBV13 to TRBJ2-7, with D unresolved. CDR1 PRHDT and CDR2 FYEKMQ come from the germline V gene (reference sequence). V lost 1 base and J 2 bases, leaving 9 bases between the germline ends. This CDR3 spans 14 amino acids. The DNA of the CDR3 is TGTGCCAGCAGCTTAGCTAATTTCGCCTACGAGCAGTACTTC. It specifies CASSLANFAYEQYF.

The CDR3 here is CASSPFPTSGRSYEQYF. CDR3 DNA sequence: TGTGCCAGCAGCCCGTTCCCGACTAGCGGGAGGTCCTACGAGCAGTACTTC. The chain has TRBV5-4 and TRBJ2-7, with 13 nucleotides matching TRBD2. The CDR3 contains 17 residues. CDR1 and CDR2 from the germline V gene are SGHNT and YYREEE (reference sequence). V lost 4 bases to trimming and J lost 1 base; unmatched junction nucleotides: 8. Using reference TRBV5-4 and TRBJ2-7 for the parts outside the CDR3, the full variable domain is ETGVTQSPTHLIKTRGQQVTLRCSSQSGHNTVSWYQQALGQGPQFIFQYYREEENGRGNFPPRFSGLQFPNYSSELNVNALELDDSALYLCASSPFPTSGRSYEQYFGPGTRLTVT.

In DNA form, the CDR3 reads TGTGCCAGCAGTTACCAAGGGGAGGGGGTTCATGGCTACACCTTC. It is translated as CASSYQGEGVHGYTF. The chain has TRBV6-6 and TRBJ1-2, with a tentative D call TRBD1 (6 bases). Germline V gives CDR1 MNHNY, CDR2 SVGAGI (reference sequence). CDR3 length equals 15 residues. The V and J ends lost 2 bases and 6 bases respectively, with 16 bases between them.

This clone was counted a few times. V gene TRBV9 combines with J gene TRBJ2-3; D gene uncertain. Trimming cost V 0 bases and J 6 bases, with 20 bases left between them. The CDR3 runs to 17 residues. Germline loops: CDR1 SGDLS, CDR2 YYNGEE. This chain's CDR3 is CASSVDPPISQLDTQYF. CDR3 nucleotide sequence: TGTGCCAGCAGCGTAGACCCCCCTATTTCCCAGCTGGATACGCAGTATTTT. Variable domain in full (rest from reference TRBV9 and TRBJ2-3): DSGVTQTPKHLITATGQRVTLRCSPRSGDLSVYWYQQSLDQGLQFLIQYYNGEERAKGNILERFSAQQFPDLHSELNLSSLELGDSALYFCASSVDPPISQLDTQYFGPGTRLTVL.

This sequence joins TRBV11-2 and TRBJ1-5; 8 nucleotides match TRBD1. The CDR3 extends over 16 amino acids. Per the germline V gene, CDR1 is SGHAT and CDR2 is FQNNGV. The trim removed 4 bases at V and 2 bases at J, leaving 7 bases unmatched. As DNA, the CDR3 is TGTGCCAGCAGCTCCCCGACAGGGGCCCGCAATCAGCCCCAGCATTTT. Residues: CASSSPTGARNQPQHF.

This chain uses TRBV30 with TRBJ2-7; D possibly corresponds to TRBD2 (5 bases). Trimming stripped 7 bases from V and 2 bases from J, with 15 bases between. The germline gives CDR1 GTSNPN, CDR2 SVGIG (reference sequence). There are 13 residues in the CDR3. In nucleotides, the CDR3 is TGTGCCTTATCCGGGATACTCCCCTACGAGCAGTACTTC. This translates into CALSGILPYEQYF.

This chain connects TRBV6-6 to TRBJ1-2; TRBD1 might be the D (5 bases). Germline assignment: CDR1 MNHNY and CDR2 SVGAGI (reference sequence). V was shortened by 5 bases and J by 4 bases, with 8 bases between the two germline ends. CDR3 length: 12 residues. In DNA form, the CDR3 reads TGTGCCAGCAGTCAGGGATTCTATGGCTACACCTTC. This codes for CASSQGFYGYTF.

The chain joins TRBV29-1 to TRBJ2-5; TRBD2 is a possible D gene (5 bases). The length of the CDR3 is 13 residues. V was cut by 7 bases and J by 4 bases, with 16 bases left in between. Germline V lookup: CDR1 SQVTM, CDR2 ANQGSEA. The CDR3 sequence: CSALPGYGETQYF. Here the CDR3 DNA reads TGCAGCGCGTTACCGGGGTACGGAGAGACCCAGTACTTC.

This chain uses TRBV25-1 with TRBJ2-1; D perhaps matches TRBD1 (6 bases). Germline CDR1 reads MGHDK; CDR2 reads SYGVNS. V was pared by 0 bases and J by 8 bases, with 14 bases between. There are 15 residues in the CDR3. The CDR3 here is CASSEYRGSLDEQFF. The CDR3 DNA reads as TGTGCCAGCAGTGAATATAGGGGGAGTCTGGATGAGCAGTTCTTC.